This TCR beta chain was sequenced for a study of Ad26.COV2.S vaccination and SARS-CoV-2 variants. Germline-derived CDR1 and CDR2 are ENHRY and SYGVKD. This CDR3 contains 16 residues. J lost 4 bases, V lost 7 bases, and 12 bases had no gene match. Concerning this clone itself: The antigen is not known.

The assay was immunoSEQ multiplex PCR, and TCRdb's table has in-frame clones only and misses some. The data show approximately 400,000 clones, about 91% seen once. Findings and caveats of the study: CD8+ and CD4+ T cells specific for spike reportedly responded with substantial breadth after vaccination.

The sequences come from peripheral blood, collected after recovery from COVID-19. This rearrangement joins TRBV10-3 to TRBJ2-1; TRBD1 agrees at 8 bases. The sequence was obtained from a human donor who had recovered from COVID-19. The CDR3 bases are TGTGCCATCACCCAAAGGGGGACAGGCCTATACAATGAGCAGTTCTTC. Amino acids: CAITQRGTGLYNEQFF.